This record covers a single TCR beta chain. This specimen belongs to a study of blood T cell repertoires in COVID-19. Clones were read by immunoSEQ multiplex PCR, and TCRdb kept only the in-frame ones, dropping some. The table records about 37,000 clones, roughly nine tenths of them present only once. V was pared by 6 bases and J by 5 bases, with 13 bases of the junction left unmatched. Germline loops: CDR1 SQVTM, CDR2 ANQGSEA. This CDR3 comprises 16 residues. What was sequenced was peripheral blood. This TCR derives from a human donor in a cohort sampled during active COVID-19. The V and J genes are TRBV29-1 and TRBJ2-1; 10 bases are shared with TRBD2. The CDR3 bases are TGCAGCGTGCTCGCTTTTACAGCGGGAGGGCACAATGAGCAGTTCTTC. It translates to CSVLAFTAGGHNEQFF.